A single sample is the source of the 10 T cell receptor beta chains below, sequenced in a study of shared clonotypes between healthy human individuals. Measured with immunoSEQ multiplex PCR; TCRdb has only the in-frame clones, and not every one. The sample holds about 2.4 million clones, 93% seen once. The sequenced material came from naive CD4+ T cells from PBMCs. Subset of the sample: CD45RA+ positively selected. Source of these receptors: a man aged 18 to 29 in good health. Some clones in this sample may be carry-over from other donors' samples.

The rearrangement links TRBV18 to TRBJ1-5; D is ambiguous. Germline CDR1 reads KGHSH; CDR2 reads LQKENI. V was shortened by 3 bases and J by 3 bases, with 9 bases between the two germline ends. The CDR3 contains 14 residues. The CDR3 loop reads CASSPENLNQPQHF. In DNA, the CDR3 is TGTGCCAGCTCACCTGAAAACCTCAATCAGCCCCAGCATTTT.

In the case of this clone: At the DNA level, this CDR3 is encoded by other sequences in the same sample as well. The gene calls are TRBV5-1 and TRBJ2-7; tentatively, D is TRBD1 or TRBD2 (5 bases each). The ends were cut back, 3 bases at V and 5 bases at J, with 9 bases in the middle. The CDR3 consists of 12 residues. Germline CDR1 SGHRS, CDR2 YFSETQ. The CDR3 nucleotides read TGCGCCAGCAGCTCCGGGACCGACGAGCAGTACTTC. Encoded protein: CASSSGTDEQYF.

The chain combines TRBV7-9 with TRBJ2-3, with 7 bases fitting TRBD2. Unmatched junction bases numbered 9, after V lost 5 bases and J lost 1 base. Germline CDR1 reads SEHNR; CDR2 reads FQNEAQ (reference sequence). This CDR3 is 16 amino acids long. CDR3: CASSRRGVAGTDTQYF. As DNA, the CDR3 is TGTGCCAGCAGCCGCCGGGGGGTAGCGGGCACAGATACGCAGTATTTT.

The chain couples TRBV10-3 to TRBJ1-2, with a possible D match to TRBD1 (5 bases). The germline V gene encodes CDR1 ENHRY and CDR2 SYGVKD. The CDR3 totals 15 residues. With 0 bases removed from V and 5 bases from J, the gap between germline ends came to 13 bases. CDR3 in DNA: TGTGCCATCAGTGAGTCAAGTCGGGGCCCATATGGCTACACCTTC. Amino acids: CAISESSRGPYGYTF.

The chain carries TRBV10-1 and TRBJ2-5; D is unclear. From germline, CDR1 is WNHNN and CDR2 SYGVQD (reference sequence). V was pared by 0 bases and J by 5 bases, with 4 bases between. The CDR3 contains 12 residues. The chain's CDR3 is CASSESKETQYF. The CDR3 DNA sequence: TGCGCCAGCAGTGAGTCGAAGGAGACCCAGTACTTC.

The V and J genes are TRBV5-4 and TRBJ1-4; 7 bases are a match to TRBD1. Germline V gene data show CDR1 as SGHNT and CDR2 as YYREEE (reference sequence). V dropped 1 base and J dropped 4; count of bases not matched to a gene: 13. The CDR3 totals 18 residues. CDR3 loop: CASSLSGGRGHGNEKLFF. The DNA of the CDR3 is TGTGCCAGCAGCTTGTCGGGGGGAAGGGGGCACGGTAATGAAAAACTGTTTTTT. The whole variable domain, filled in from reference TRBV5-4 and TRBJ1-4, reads ETGVTQSPTHLIKTRGQQVTLRCSSQSGHNTVSWYQQALGQGPQFIFQYYREEENGRGNFPPRFSGLQFPNYSSELNVNALELDDSALYLCASSLSGGRGHGNEKLFFGSGTQLSVL.

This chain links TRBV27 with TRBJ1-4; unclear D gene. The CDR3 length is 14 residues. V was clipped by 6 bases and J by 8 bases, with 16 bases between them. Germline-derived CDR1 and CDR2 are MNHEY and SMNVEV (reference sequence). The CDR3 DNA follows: TGTGCCAGCAGGCCACTGGAGTATCGGGAAAAACTGTTTTTT. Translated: CASRPLEYREKLFF.

The CDR3 bases are TGTGCCAGCAGCTCGTCGACAGTGACTGAAGCTTTCTTT. Amino acids: CASSSSTVTEAFF. V and J are TRBV7-3 and TRBJ1-1, with TRBD1 as a possible D gene (5 bases). Germline lookup yields CDR1 SGHTA and CDR2 FQGTGA. V lost 4 bases and J lost 5, with 11 bases in between. The CDR3 runs 13 residues.

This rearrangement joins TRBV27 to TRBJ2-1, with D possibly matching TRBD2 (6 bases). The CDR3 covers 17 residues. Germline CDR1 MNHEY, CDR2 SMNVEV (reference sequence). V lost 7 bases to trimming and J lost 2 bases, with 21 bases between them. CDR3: CASNPNFRGTPYNEQFF. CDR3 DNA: TGTGCCAGCAACCCGAACTTTCGCGGGACTCCCTACAATGAGCAGTTCTTC.

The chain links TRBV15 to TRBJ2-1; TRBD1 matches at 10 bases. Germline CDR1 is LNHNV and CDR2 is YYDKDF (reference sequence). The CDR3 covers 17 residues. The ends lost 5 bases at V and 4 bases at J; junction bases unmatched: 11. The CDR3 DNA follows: TGTGCCACCAGCGGACAGTCCGGGACAGGGGTATACAATGAGCAGTTCTTC. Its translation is CATSGQSGTGVYNEQFF.